This is a list of T cell receptor beta chains from one sample in a study of T cells expressing NK-cell markers. TCRdb re-called the 5' RACE reads and shows each CDR3 protein once, DNA omitted. This listing includes 500,000 to 700,000 distinct CDR3 sequences. The source material was blood T cells: a sorted CD56 or NKG2C T cell subset, CD4+ or CD8+ T cells, or bulk PBMC T cells (not recorded which). The receptors originated from a young man in good health. The CDR3 runs from the conserved cysteine through the conserved F or W.

TRBJ2-1 TRBV9 CASSVVAGSEQFF
TRBJ2-1 TRBV20-1 CSARDPLAKRYNEQFF
TRBJ1-2 TRBV20-1 CSAPVSGQGNYGYTF
TRBJ1-2 TRBV7-9 CASSLASDYGYTF
TRBJ2-3 TRBV7-8 CASSLFSGSPDTQYF
TRBJ1-1 TRBV7-6 CASSLEVRETEAFF
TRBJ2-7 TRBV5-5 CASSSGIYEQYF
TRBJ2-2 TRBV3-1 CASSHRQGNTGELFF
TRBJ1-5 TRBV12-3/TRBV12-4 CASTPASNQPQHF
TRBJ2-2 TRBV2 CASYPTITGELFF
TRBJ2-7 TRBV20-1 CSARTGNEQYF
TRBJ2-7 TRBV6-2/TRBV6-3 CASSPGWEQYF
TRBJ1-3 TRBV4-3 CASSQGVAGNTIYF
TRBJ2-1 TRBV6-2/TRBV6-3 CASSYSSAAYNEQFF
TRBJ2-1 TRBV19 CASKDFGNEQFF